A selection of T cell receptor beta chains follows, all from one sample in a study of blood T cell repertoires in COVID-19. Here immunoSEQ multiplex PCR was the method, and the copy in TCRdb shows in-frame clones only, minus some. The sample lists about 100,000 clones; 70% to 80% were seen once. Sequencing used peripheral blood. These receptors all come from a man in his sixties with active or convalescent COVID-19. The CDR3 runs from the conserved cysteine through the conserved F or W. The order of the fields is V gene, D gene, clone size, J gene, CDR3 DNA, CDR3 protein. D genes are given only for firm matches. Not every row has a clone size; where given, it reads once, few, many or a size class.

TRBV2	TRBD1	.	TRBJ1-1	TGTGCCAGCAGTGTGAACAGGGGAGAAACTGAAGCTTTCTTT	CASSVNRGETEAFF
TRBV7-9	.	once	TRBJ2-7	TGTGCCAGCAGCTTCGAGGGAGCCGAGCAGTACTTC	CASSFEGAEQYF
TRBV2	.	.	TRBJ1-4	TGTGCCAGCGGAGGACAGCCGAATGAAAAACTGTTTTTT	CASGGQPNEKLFF
TRBV7-2	TRBD1	.	TRBJ1-4	TGTGCCAGCAGCTTTGACAGGGCCGAAAAACTGTTTTTT	CASSFDRAEKLFF
TRBV25-1	TRBD1	once	TRBJ2-1	TGTGCCAGCAGTGAAATAACCAGGGGGAATGAGCAGTTCTTC	CASSEITRGNEQFF
TRBV30	.	.	TRBJ1-1	TGTGCCTGGGCCAGGGTAATGTCTTTCTTT	CAWARVMSFF
TRBV2	TRBD2	.	TRBJ2-3	TGTGCCAGCAGTGAAGGGACTAGCTCCACAGATACGCAGTATTTT	CASSEGTSSTDTQYF
TRBV7-9	TRBD1	.	TRBJ2-5	TGTGCCAGCAGCCGAGACAGGGGCAGGGAGACCCAGTACTTC	CASSRDRGRETQYF
TRBV29-1	.	.	TRBJ2-3	TGCAGCGTTGGAAACAGGGTCAGCACAGATACGCAGTATTTT	CSVGNRVSTDTQYF
TRBV24-1	TRBD1	.	TRBJ2-3	TGTGCCACCAGTGATACGCGGACAGGGACGACAGATACGCAGTATTTT	CATSDTRTGTTDTQYF
TRBV2	.	.	TRBJ2-1	TGTGCCAGCACCTTAAACGGACTAATCTACAATGAGCAGTTCTTC	CASTLNGLIYNEQFF
TRBV6-5	TRBD1	.	TRBJ1-2	TGTGCCAGCAGTTTTTCCGGGACAGACTATGGCTACACCTTC	CASSFSGTDYGYTF
TRBV18	TRBD2	.	TRBJ2-1	TGTGCCAGCTCAGGTGAGCGGGACGGTCGCAATGAGCAGTTCTTC	CASSGERDGRNEQFF
TRBV14	.	.	TRBJ1-6	TGTGCCAGCAGAGACAATAATTCACCCCTCCACTTT	CASRDNNSPLHF
TRBV6-5	TRBD1	.	TRBJ1-1	TGTGCCAGCAGGACAGGGGGTGGGAACACTGAAGCTTTCTTT	CASRTGGGNTEAFF
TRBV29-1	.	.	TRBJ2-2	TGCAGCGTCTTTAGGGGGACAACGAACACCGGGGAGCTGTTTTTT	CSVFRGTTNTGELFF
TRBV7-9	.	.	TRBJ1-2	TGTGCCAGCACCCACGATGGGGGAGGCGACTATGGCTACACCTTC	CASTHDGGGDYGYTF
TRBV19	.	.	TRBJ2-2	TGTGCCAGTAGTATAGAAACGAGGACTGGGGACACCGGGGAGCTGTTTTTT	CASSIETRTGDTGELFF
TRBV28	.	.	TRBJ1-2	TGTGCCAGCAGTTACCCGGGGGTCTATGGCTACACCTTC	CASSYPGVYGYTF
TRBV9	.	.	TRBJ2-7	TGTGCCAGCAGCGTAGACGGAGTCTCCTACGAGCAGTACTTC	CASSVDGVSYEQYF
TRBV2	TRBD2	.	TRBJ2-3	TGTGCCAGCAGTGACCCGGGACTAGCGGGAGTGCGCACAGATACGCAGTATTTT	CASSDPGLAGVRTDTQYF
TRBV7-9	.	few	TRBJ1-1	TGTGCCAGCAGCTTAGGTCGGGAAGCTTTCTTT	CASSLGREAFF
TRBV19	TRBD1	once	TRBJ1-5	TGTGCCAGTGCCCAGGGGGGCAATCAGCCCCAGCATTTT	CASAQGGNQPQHF
TRBV3-1/TRBV3-2	TRBD1	once	TRBJ1-3	TGTGCCAGCAGCCAAACAGGGGGCGCTGGAAACACCATATATTTT	CASSQTGGAGNTIYF
TRBV19	TRBD1	few	TRBJ1-2	TGTGCCAGTAGCCTTTATTTTGGACAGGGTGCGTCGCGTCGAGGCTACACCTTC	CASSLYFGQGASRRGYTF
TRBV6-1	TRBD2	.	TRBJ2-3	TGTGCCAGCAGTGAAGCTGGGGCTAGCGGGAGGATAGATACGCAGTATTTT	CASSEAGASGRIDTQYF
TRBV7-2	.	.	TRBJ1-2	TGTGCCAGCAGCCCACAGACAAACTATGGCTACACCTTC	CASSPQTNYGYTF
TRBV27	TRBD2	.	TRBJ2-2	TGTGCCAGCAAAGCGGGAGGGAGAACCGGGGAGCTGTTTTTT	CASKAGGRTGELFF
TRBV4-1	.	.	TRBJ1-1	TGCGCCAGCAGCCAAGACAGGGTCGGGAACACTGAAGCTTTCTTT	CASSQDRVGNTEAFF
TRBV4-2	.	few	TRBJ2-1	TGTGCCAGCAGCCACCTCCAGGGTGGGAATGAGCAGTTCTTC	CASSHLQGGNEQFF
TRBV3-1/TRBV3-2	.	.	TRBJ2-4	TGTGCCAGCAGGCAAGGAACAGGGACCGAGAACGACATTCAGTACTTC	CASRQGTGTENDIQYF
TRBV6-6	.	once	TRBJ1-1	TGTGCCAACGCAGTATCGTTGAACACTGAAGCTTTCTTT	CANAVSLNTEAFF
TRBV5-6	.	.	TRBJ2-5	TGTGCCAGCAGCCTACAGGGTCAAGAGGAGACCCAGTACTTC	CASSLQGQEETQYF
TRBV7-2	TRBD2	.	TRBJ2-3	TGTGCCAGCAGCTTAATGGGGACTAGCGGAAGCACAGATACGCAGTATTTT	CASSLMGTSGSTDTQYF
TRBV3-1/TRBV3-2	TRBD1	.	TRBJ1-2	TGTGCCAGCAGCCCGGGACAGTGCCCCAACTATGGCTACACCTTC	CASSPGQCPNYGYTF
TRBV28	TRBD2	.	TRBJ2-3	TGTGCCAGCAGTTGGGGGACTAGTTCAGATACGCAGTATTTT	CASSWGTSSDTQYF
TRBV6-6	.	many	TRBJ2-5	TGTGCCAGCAGTTACTCGAGGACGGGAGCGGAGACCCAGTACTTC	CASSYSRTGAETQYF
TRBV28	TRBD1	.	TRBJ2-1	TGTGCCAGCAGTTTAATTCGACAGGGGGGGTTCAATGAGCAGTTCTTC	CASSLIRQGGFNEQFF
TRBV5-1	TRBD2	.	TRBJ2-3	TGCGCCAGCAGCTTTAGCGGGCCTACGTGGGATGTGGATACGCAGTATTTT	CASSFSGPTWDVDTQYF
TRBV5-1	.	once	TRBJ2-5	TGCGCCAGCAGCTTCGGGGGGCTGACCCAAGAGACCCAGTACTTC	CASSFGGLTQETQYF
TRBV19	.	.	TRBJ2-2	TGTGCCAGTAGTATCCCGGGGAGGACCGGGGAGCTGTTTTTT	CASSIPGRTGELFF
TRBV4-2	.	.	TRBJ1-1	TGTGCCAGCAGCCCCCCAGTGGAGGTAGGCCTGAACACTGAAGCTTTCTTT	CASSPPVEVGLNTEAFF
TRBV28	TRBD1	.	TRBJ1-2	TGTGCCAGCAGTCCCGGGACAGGGCTTGGCTACACCTTC	CASSPGTGLGYTF
TRBV6-5	.	.	TRBJ2-6	TGTGCCGGCCGTCAGGGTAGTGGGGCCAACGTCCTGACTTTC	CAGRQGSGANVLTF
TRBV30	.	.	TRBJ1-5	TGTGCCTGGAGTTACCAGGGAATTGGAAGCAATCAGCCCCAGCATTTT	CAWSYQGIGSNQPQHF
TRBV28	TRBD1	.	TRBJ1-1	TGTGCCAGCAGTTTACGACAGGGCAACACTGAAGCTTTCTTT	CASSLRQGNTEAFF
TRBV14	.	.	TRBJ1-3	TGTGCCAGCAGCCAACGTACCGGCTTTGGAGGAACCATATATTTT	CASSQRTGFGGTIYF
TRBV9	.	.	TRBJ1-3	TGTGCCAGCAGCGTAAACAGGGAAGGAAACACCATATATTTT	CASSVNREGNTIYF
TRBV19	TRBD2	.	TRBJ2-7	TGTGCCAGTAGTATCTTACTAGCGGAGACGTACGAGCAGTACTTC	CASSILLAETYEQYF
TRBV27	.	.	TRBJ2-1	TGTGCCAGCAGTCCATACGGCCGGGGGGCGAATGAGCAGTTCTTC	CASSPYGRGANEQFF
TRBV7-9	.	.	TRBJ1-5	TGTGCCAGCAGCTTAGGGGGAGAGCCCCAGCATTTT	CASSLGGEPQHF
TRBV7-8	TRBD2	.	TRBJ2-2	TGTGCCAGCAGCTTAGATCTAGCGGCCCCGGGGGAGCTGTTTTTT	CASSLDLAAPGELFF
TRBV28	TRBD2	.	TRBJ2-7	TGTGCCAGCAGTCTGCCCGGGACTAGCGCTAGGGAGCAGTACTTC	CASSLPGTSAREQYF
TRBV7-9	TRBD2	.	TRBJ2-1	TGTGCCAGCAGCCCCCGGGGAGGGGACTCCTACAATGAGCAGTTCTTC	CASSPRGGDSYNEQFF
TRBV4-3	TRBD2	.	TRBJ2-3	TGCGCCAGCAGCCAAGATCGGGCTAGCGGACACACAGATACGCAGTATTTT	CASSQDRASGHTDTQYF